The 10 T cell receptor beta chains given below trace back to one sample, sequenced in a study of shared clonotypes between healthy human individuals. Generated by immunoSEQ multiplex PCR, the TCRdb table keeps only in-frame clones and is missing some. The table shows 700,000 or so clones, with about two thirds occurring only once. The specimen sequenced was memory CD4+ T cells sorted from blood. Stated subset: CD45RA-negative fraction. The source of these receptors is a woman in her twenties or thirties in good health.

The V call is TRBV21-1, the J call TRBJ1-1. TRBV21-1 is termed a pseudogene. The CDR3 is 13 amino acids. CDR3 coding DNA: TGTGCCAGCAGCAAAGACACGGTAACTGAAGCTTTCTTT. Translating gives CASSKDTVTEAFF.

The rearrangement uses TRBV28 and TRBJ2-1; D tentatively reads TRBD1 or TRBD2 (5 bases each). The CDR3 contains 13 residues. The ends were cut back, 4 bases at V and 7 bases at J, with 11 bases in the middle. From germline, CDR1 is MDHEN and CDR2 SYDVKM. CDR3 loop: CASSSGGTNEQFF. CDR3 sequence (DNA): TGTGCCAGCAGTTCTGGGGGAACGAATGAGCAGTTCTTC.

Concerning this clone itself: The junction departs from the called germline gene at one end, perhaps through a read error. This chain joins TRBV15 and TRBJ2-7; 11 bases agree with TRBD1. The CDR3 is 15 amino acids. Germline V gives CDR1 LNHNV, CDR2 YYDKDF (reference sequence). DNA for the CDR3: TGTGCCACCAGCAGGGACAGGGGGCGTGGACTAGTTCGGCACTTC. It is translated as CATSRDRGRGLVRHF.

The V gene is TRBV6-6, the J gene TRBJ1-1; the D is unclear. The germline V gene encodes CDR1 MNHNY and CDR2 SVGAGI (reference sequence). The ends were cut back, 0 bases at V and 10 bases at J, with 12 bases in the middle. The length of the CDR3 is 13 residues. The DNA for the CDR3 is TGTGCCAGCAGTTACTCGTCCGAGGGTGGAGCTTTCTTT. This codes for CASSYSSEGGAFF.

The CDR3 bases are TGTGCCAGCAGTGAACGACTTATCACAGATACGCAGTATTTT. Its protein product is CASSERLITDTQYF. J is TRBJ2-3 and V is TRBV25-1; D unresolved. The CDR3 runs to 14 residues. Germline V gene lookup returns CDR1 MGHDK and CDR2 SYGVNS. Trimming stripped 2 bases from V and 2 bases from J, with 8 bases between. Using reference TRBV25-1 and TRBJ2-3 for the parts outside the CDR3, the full variable domain is EADIYQTPRYLVIGTGKKITLECSQTMGHDKMYWYQQDPGMELHLIHYSYGVNSTEKGDLSSESTVSRIRTEHFPLTLESARPSHTSQYLCASSERLITDTQYFGPGTRLTVL.

This clone was seen a few times. The V call is TRBV11-2, the J call TRBJ2-1; D call uncertain. The V end lost 2 bases, the J end lost 7 bases, and 15 bases lay between the germline ends. The CDR3 totals 15 residues. Germline assignment: CDR1 SGHAT and CDR2 FQNNGV. CDR3 sequence reads: CASSLWVQGINEQFF. CDR3 bases: TGTGCCAGCAGCTTATGGGTTCAAGGGATAAATGAGCAGTTCTTC.

The chain recombines TRBV18 with TRBJ2-3; the match to TRBD2 covers 13 bases. J gave up 2 bases and V 3 bases, and 14 bases lay outside the gene matches. This CDR3 is built from 20 residues. Per the germline V gene, CDR1 is KGHSH and CDR2 is LQKENI. CDR3: CASSPGILAGGHFFTDTQYF. For the CDR3, the DNA is TGTGCCAGCTCACCGGGGATACTAGCGGGAGGGCACTTCTTCACAGATACGCAGTATTTT.

This chain links TRBV5-1 with TRBJ2-3, with D perhaps assigned TRBD1 or TRBD2 (5 bases each). Germline lookup yields CDR1 SGHRS and CDR2 YFSETQ. This CDR3 is 15 amino acids long. V lost 4 bases and J lost 4, with 16 bases in between. This chain's CDR3 is CASSGGALRADTQYF. DNA for the CDR3: TGCGCCAGCAGCGGGGGTGCTCTCCGGGCAGATACGCAGTATTTT.

The chain couples TRBV19 to TRBJ1-5; TRBD1 is a possible D gene (5 bases). The ends were cut back, 3 bases at V and 5 bases at J, with 17 bases in the middle. CDR1 is LNHDA, CDR2 SQIVND, per germline (reference sequence). CDR3 length: 16 amino acids. The CDR3 loop is CASSIRSLGLDQPQHF. Written as DNA, the CDR3 is TGTGCCAGTAGTATTCGTTCCCTGGGGCTGGATCAGCCCCAGCATTTT.

The chain has TRBV30 and TRBJ2-1, with a possible D match to TRBD1 (7 bases). The CDR3 has 13 amino acids. Trimming took 3 bases from V and 5 from J, leaving 11 bases between them. Per the germline V gene, CDR1 is GTSNPN and CDR2 is SVGIG (reference sequence). The DNA of the CDR3 is TGTGCCTGGAGGGCGGGACAGAACAATGAGCAGTTCTTC. Its translation: CAWRAGQNNEQFF.